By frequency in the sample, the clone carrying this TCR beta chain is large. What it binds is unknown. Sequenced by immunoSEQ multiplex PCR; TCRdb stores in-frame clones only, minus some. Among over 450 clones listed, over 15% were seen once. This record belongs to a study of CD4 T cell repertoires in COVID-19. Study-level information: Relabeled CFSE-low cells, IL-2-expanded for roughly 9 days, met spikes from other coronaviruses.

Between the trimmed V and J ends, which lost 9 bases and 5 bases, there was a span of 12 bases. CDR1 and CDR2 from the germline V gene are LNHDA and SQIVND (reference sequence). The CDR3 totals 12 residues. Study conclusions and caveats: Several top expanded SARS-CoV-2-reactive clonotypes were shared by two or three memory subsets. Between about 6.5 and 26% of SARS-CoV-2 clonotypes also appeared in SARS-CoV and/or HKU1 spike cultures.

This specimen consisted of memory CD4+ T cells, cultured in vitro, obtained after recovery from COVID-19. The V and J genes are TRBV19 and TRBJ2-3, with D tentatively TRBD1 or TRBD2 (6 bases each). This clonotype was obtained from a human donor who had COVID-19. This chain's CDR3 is CASRGQIDTQYF. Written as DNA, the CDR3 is TGTGCCAGCCGGGGGCAGATAGATACGCAGTATTTT.